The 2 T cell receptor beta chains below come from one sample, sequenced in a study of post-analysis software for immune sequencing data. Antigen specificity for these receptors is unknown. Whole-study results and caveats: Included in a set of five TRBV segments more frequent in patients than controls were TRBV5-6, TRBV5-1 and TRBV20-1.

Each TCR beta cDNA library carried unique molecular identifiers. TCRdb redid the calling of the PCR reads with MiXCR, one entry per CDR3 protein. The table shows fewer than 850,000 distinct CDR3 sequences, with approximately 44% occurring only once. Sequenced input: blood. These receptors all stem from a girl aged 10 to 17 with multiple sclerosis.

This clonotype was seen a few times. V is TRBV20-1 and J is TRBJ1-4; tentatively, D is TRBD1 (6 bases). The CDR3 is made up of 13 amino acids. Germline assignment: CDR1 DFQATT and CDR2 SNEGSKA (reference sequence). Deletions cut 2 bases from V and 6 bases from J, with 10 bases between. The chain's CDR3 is CSARLQGHEKLFF. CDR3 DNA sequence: TGCAGTGCTAGACTTCAGGGGCATGAAAAACTGTTTTTT.

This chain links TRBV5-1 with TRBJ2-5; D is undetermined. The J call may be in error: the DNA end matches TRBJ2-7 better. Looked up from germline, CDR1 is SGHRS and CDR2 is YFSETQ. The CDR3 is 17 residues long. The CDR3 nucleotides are TGCGCCAGCAGCTCCCGGGCCCAATGGGGTTTGACCTACGAGCAGTACTTC. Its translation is CASSSRAQWGLTYEQYF.